This T cell receptor (beta chain) was sequenced in a study of Graves' ophthalmopathy and Graves' hyperthyroidism. About the research overall: Upon initial diagnosis and before any treatment, peripheral blood was collected. General study points: Blood contained most expanded thyroid clonotypes exceeding 0.001 frequency.

RNA transcripts provided the template for amplifying TCR beta CDR3 regions. The first-round RT-PCR employed HTBI primers together with the Qiagen OneStep RT-PCR kit. A multiplex PCR was then performed as the second round. A single record per CDR3 protein comes from TCRdb applying MiXCR to the multiplex PCR reads. The table lists about 200,000 distinct CDR3 sequences, under 30% of them singletons. This CDR3 has 13 amino acids. Germline CDR1 MNHEY, CDR2 SVGEGT. Trimming removed 2 bases from V and 5 bases from J, with 10 bases in between. Active ophthalmopathy (CAS at least 3, NOSPECS at least 4), lasting under 3 months. At least ten counts were recorded for this clonotype. What it binds is unknown.

Sequenced sample: peripheral blood. The receptor was derived from a man in his forties or fifties with Graves' ophthalmopathy. V usage is TRBV6-2 or TRBV6-3 and J usage is TRBJ2-7; no firm D call. CDR3 region: CASSYPALDEQYF. For the CDR3, the DNA is TGTGCCAGCAGTTACCCTGCGTTGGACGAGCAGTACTTC.